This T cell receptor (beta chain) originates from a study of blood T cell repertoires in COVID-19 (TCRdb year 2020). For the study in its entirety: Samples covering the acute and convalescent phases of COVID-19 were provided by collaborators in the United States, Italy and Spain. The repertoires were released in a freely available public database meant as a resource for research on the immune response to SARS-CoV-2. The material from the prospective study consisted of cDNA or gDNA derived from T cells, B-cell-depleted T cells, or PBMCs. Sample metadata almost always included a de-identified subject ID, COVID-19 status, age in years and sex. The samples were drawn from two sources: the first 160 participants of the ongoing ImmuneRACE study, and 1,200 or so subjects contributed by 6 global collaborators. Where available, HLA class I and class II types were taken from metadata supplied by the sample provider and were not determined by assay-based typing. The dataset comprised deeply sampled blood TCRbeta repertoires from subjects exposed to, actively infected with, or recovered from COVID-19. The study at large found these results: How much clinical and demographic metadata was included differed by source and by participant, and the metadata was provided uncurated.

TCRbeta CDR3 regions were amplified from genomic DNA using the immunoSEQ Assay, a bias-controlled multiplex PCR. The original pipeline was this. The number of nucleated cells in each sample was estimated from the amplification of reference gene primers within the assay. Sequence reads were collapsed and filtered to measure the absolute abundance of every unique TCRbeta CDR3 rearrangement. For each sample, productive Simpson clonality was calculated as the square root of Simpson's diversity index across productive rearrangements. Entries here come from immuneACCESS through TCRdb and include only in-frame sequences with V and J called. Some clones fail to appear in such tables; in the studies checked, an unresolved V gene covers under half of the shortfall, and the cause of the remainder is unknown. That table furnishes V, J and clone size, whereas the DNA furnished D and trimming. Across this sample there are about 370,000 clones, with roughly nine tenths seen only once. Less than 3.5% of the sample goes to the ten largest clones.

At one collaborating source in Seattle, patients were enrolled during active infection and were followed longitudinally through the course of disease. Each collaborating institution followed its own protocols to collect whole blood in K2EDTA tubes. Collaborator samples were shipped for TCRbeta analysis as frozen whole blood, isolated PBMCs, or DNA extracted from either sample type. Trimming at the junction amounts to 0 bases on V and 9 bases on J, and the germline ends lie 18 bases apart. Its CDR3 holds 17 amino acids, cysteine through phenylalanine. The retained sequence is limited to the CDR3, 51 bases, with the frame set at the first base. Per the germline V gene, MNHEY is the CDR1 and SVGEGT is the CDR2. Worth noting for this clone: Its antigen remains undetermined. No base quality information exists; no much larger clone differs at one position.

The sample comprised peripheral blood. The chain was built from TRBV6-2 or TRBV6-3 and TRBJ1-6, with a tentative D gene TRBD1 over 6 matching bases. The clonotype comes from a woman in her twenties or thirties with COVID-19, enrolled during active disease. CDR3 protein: CASSYSWGARGSSPLHF. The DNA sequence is TGTGCCAGCAGTTACTCCTGGGGGGCGCGGGGGTCTTCACCCCTCCACTTT.